This T cell receptor (beta chain) is from a study of Ad26.COV2.S vaccination and SARS-CoV-2 variants. Study background: Dosing was one shot or two shots 56 days apart.

Study-level results: With respect to non-spike TCR breadth, vaccine and placebo recipients were similar. Placebo recipients trailed vaccine recipients in spike-specific TCR breadth.

Trimming took 6 bases from V and 4 from J, leaving 12 bases between them. Germline lookup yields CDR1 SQVTM and CDR2 ANQGSEA. This CDR3 has 12 amino acids. A note on this clone: Its antigen is not identified.

Documented treatment: around 19 received Ad26.COV2.S at low or high dose, single or two shots; a few received placebo; per-sample allocation not given. Specimen acquisition occurred on day 63 following the initial vaccine or placebo injection. TCRdb's table, derived via immunoSEQ multiplex PCR, lists solely in-frame clones and lacks some. This sample yields 360,000 or so clones, of which 70% to 90% are seen a single time; about 1.9% belongs to the top ten. The origin of this receptor is a person between 18 and 59 years old who received the Ad26.COV2.S COVID-19 vaccine or a placebo. The specimen comprised peripheral blood, sampled in a trial of Ad26.COV2.S vaccine versus placebo. V usage is TRBV29-1 and J usage is TRBJ1-2; D ambiguous. The CDR3 loop reads CSVKDILYGYTF. As DNA, the CDR3 is TGCAGCGTGAAAGACATCCTCTATGGCTACACCTTC.